These T cell receptor beta chains were read from a single sample in a study of T cells after yellow fever vaccination. MiXCR, run by TCRdb on the 5' RACE reads, gives a single entry per CDR3 protein. The sample shows some 670,000 distinct CDR3 sequences, 12% of them seen only once. Sequences were derived from PBMCs, sampled on the day of the yellow fever booster vaccination. These receptors were collected from a man aged 25 to 45 who received the YFV17D yellow fever vaccine. CDR3s include the opening cysteine and the closing phenylalanine or tryptophan. The D gene is left open where the match is weak. For some rows the clone size is stated as once, few or many, or as a class when expanded; others skip it.

V gene	D gene	clone size	J gene	CDR3 protein	CDR3 DNA
TRBV7-6	.	many	TRBJ2-5	CASSSIPPTWSGETQYF	TGTGCCAGCAGCTCCATCCCTCCCACCTGGAGCGGAGAGACCCAGTACTTC
TRBV20-1	.	few	TRBJ2-7	CSGAGGERVSYEQYF	TGCAGTGGCGCAGGGGGAGAGCGGGTATCCTACGAGCAGTACTTC
TRBV27	TRBD1	.	TRBJ1-1	CASRPSPGGTEAFF	TGTGCCAGCAGGCCGAGTCCAGGGGGCACTGAAGCTTTCTTT
TRBV20-1	.	.	TRBJ2-1	CSASGRAVGDEQFF	TGCAGTGCTAGTGGGCGGGCGGTCGGCGATGAGCAGTTCTTC
TRBV15	TRBD1	few	TRBJ2-5	CATSRDRTGEGTQYF	TGTGCCACCAGCAGAGATCGGACAGGGGAGGGGACCCAGTACTTC
TRBV29-1	TRBD2	few	TRBJ2-1	CSVEARTGGNDEQFF	TGCAGCGTTGAAGCGCGTACGGGAGGTAACGATGAGCAGTTCTTC
TRBV12-3/TRBV12-4	.	few	TRBJ1-6	CASSDGQLVGSPLHF	TGTGCCAGCAGCGATGGACAGCTGGTGGGGTCACCCCTCCACTTT
TRBV29-1	.	many	TRBJ2-5	CSAYRAGAKTQYF	TGCAGCGCTTACCGGGCGGGGGCGAAGACCCAGTACTTC
TRBV28	.	few	TRBJ2-7	CASSLMRQLYEQYF	TGTGCCAGCAGTTTAATGAGGCAGCTGTACGAGCAGTACTTC
TRBV12-3/TRBV12-4	.	few	TRBJ2-7	CASSLGASSTYEQYF	TGTGCCAGCAGTTTAGGGGCTAGCAGCACCTACGAGCAGTACTTC
TRBV15	TRBD1	few	TRBJ1-4	CATSTRDRVPLGQLFF	TGTGCCACCAGCACCCGGGACAGGGTCCCTTTAGGGCAACTGTTTTTT
TRBV28	.	few	TRBJ2-7	CASSLGIYEQYF	TGTGCCAGCAGTTTGGGTATTTACGAGCAGTACTTC
TRBV5-6	.	.	TRBJ1-6	CASSLRSFNSPLHF	TGTGCCAGCAGCTTGCGGTCCTTCAATTCACCCCTCCACTTT
TRBV10-3	TRBD1	few	TRBJ2-5	CAISAGQGFRETQYF	TGTGCCATCAGTGCGGGACAGGGGTTTCGGGAGACCCAGTACTTC